This TCR beta chain was captured by sequencing in a study of T cells after posttransplantation cyclophosphamide. Cells defined as naive were viable CD3+CD4+ or CD3+CD8+ and CCR7+CD45RA+CD45RO-CD95-CD27+CD28+. On this clone: Antigen specificity is unknown.

General observations from the study: TRB overlap between skin or GI tissue T cells and blood was limited.

Method: immunoSEQ multiplex PCR; TCRdb's copy keeps in-frame clones and lacks some. The table has about 19,000 clones, nearly 99% seen once; the top ten hold about 0.15%. Sequenced material: naive CD4+ T cells sorted from PBMCs. This receptor was taken from a man aged 35-49 years in good health, CMV-negative, and a related stem cell transplant donor.

CDR3 coding DNA: TGTGCCAGCAGTTTACAAAGCGGTAATTCCTACGAGCAGTACTTC. Encoded protein: CASSLQSGNSYEQYF. V and J are TRBV28 and TRBJ2-7; a possible D gene is TRBD2 (5 bases). V lost 2 bases and J lost 1, with 12 bases in between. Germline V gene data show CDR1 as MDHEN and CDR2 as SYDVKM. This CDR3 has 15 residues.